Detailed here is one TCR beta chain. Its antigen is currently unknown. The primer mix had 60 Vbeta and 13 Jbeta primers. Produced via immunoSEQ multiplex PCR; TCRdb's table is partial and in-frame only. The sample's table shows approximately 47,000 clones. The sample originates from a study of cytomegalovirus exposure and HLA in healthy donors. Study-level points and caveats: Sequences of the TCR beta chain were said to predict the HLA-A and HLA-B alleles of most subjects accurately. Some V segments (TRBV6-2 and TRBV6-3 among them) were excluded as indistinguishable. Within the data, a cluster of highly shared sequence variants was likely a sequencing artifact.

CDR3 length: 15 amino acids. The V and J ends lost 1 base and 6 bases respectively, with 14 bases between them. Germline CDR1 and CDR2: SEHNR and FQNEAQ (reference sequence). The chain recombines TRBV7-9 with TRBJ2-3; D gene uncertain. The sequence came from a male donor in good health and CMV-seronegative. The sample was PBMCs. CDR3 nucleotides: TGTGCCAGCAGCTTAGACCGGAGCAACTCCGATACGCAGTATTTT. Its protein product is CASSLDRSNSDTQYF.